This T cell receptor (beta chain) was sequenced for a study of response to subunit inactivated influenza vaccine. Study results and caveats: Each seasonal flu vaccination may recruit only limited new T cells, authors suggested.

The CDR3 totals 15 residues. Germline-derived CDR1 and CDR2 are MNHEY and SVGEGT. V was cut by 5 bases and J by 2 bases, with 14 bases left in between. This clonotype was seen a handful of times. Its target is not known. Via MiXCR, TCRdb re-called the RT-PCR reads, giving one row per CDR3 protein. This table holds around 530,000 distinct CDR3 sequences, 15% to 20% found once. This receptor was identified in a man aged 50-75 years who received an inactivated influenza vaccine. The chain recombines TRBV6-2 or TRBV6-3 with TRBJ2-3, with D perhaps TRBD1 or TRBD2 (5 bases each). Sequenced here: CD4+ T cells sorted from PBMCs, sampled 23 to 25 months after vaccination. The CDR3 nucleotides are TGTGCCAGCAGTGCTGAGGGGATATTCACAGATACGCAGTATTTT. Translating it yields CASSAEGIFTDTQYF.